This T cell receptor beta chain was identified during a study of monozygotic twins with inflammatory bowel disease. Study findings and constraints: Twin pairs that were concordant did not differ from discordant pairs in repertoire similarity, possibly from limited power.

Sampling involved one blood draw (about 2.7 ml) for every donor. TCRdb reprocessed the 5' RACE reads, with one entry per CDR3 protein and no DNA. In total, the table holds some 330,000 distinct CDR3 sequences. CDR1 is SGHTA and CDR2 is FQGNSA in the germline V gene. CDR3 length: 14 residues. Note on this clonotype: Its antigen is currently unknown.

The chain combines TRBV7-2 with TRBJ2-3. The source material was blood. The TCR comes from a human donor with ulcerative colitis or Crohn's disease, or a healthy co-twin of an affected twin (not recorded which). This CDR3 is CASSLVVGTDTQYF.